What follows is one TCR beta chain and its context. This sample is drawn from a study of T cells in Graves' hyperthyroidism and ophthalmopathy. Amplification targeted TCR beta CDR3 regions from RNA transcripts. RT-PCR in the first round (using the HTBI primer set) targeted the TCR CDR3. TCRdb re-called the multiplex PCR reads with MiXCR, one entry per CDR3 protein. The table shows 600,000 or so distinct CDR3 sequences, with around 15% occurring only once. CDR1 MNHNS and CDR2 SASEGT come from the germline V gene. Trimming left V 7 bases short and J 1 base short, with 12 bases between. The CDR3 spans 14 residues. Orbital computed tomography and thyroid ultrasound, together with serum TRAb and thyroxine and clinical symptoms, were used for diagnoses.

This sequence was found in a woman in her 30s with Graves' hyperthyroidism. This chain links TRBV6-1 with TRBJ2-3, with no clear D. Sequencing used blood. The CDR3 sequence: CASNTYTGTDTQYF. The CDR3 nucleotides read TGTGCCAGCAACACCTATACAGGCACAGATACGCAGTATTTT.